This TCR beta chain was recorded in a study of human T cells and chemical hapten exposure. Study at large: Patients received weekly diphenylcyclopropenone doses to the scalp throughout the roughly 22-week study.

The time point denotes: patch test 1, 2 weeks after DPC sensitization. Treatment indicated: therapeutic diphenylcyclopropenone sensitization with weekly scalp DPC. TCRdb passed the RACE reads through MiXCR, listing each CDR3 protein once. The sample lists under 450,000 distinct CDR3 sequences; approximately 4.4% were seen once. This clonotype has at least ten counts. The V gene's germline CDR1 is GTSNPN and CDR2 SVGIG (reference sequence). Trimming cost V 4 bases and J 7 bases, with 17 bases left between them. CDR3 length equals 13 residues. This sample comprised whole blood, obtained in connection with sensitization to the hapten diphenylcyclopropenone (DPC). The source is a woman between 50 and 59 years old with alopecia areata. Some clones in this sample may be carry-over from other donors' samples. The rearrangement links TRBV30 to TRBJ2-7; the D gene is possibly TRBD2 (7 bases). The CDR3 region is CAWIARGAREQYF. The CDR3, as DNA: TGTGCCTGGATCGCCCGGGGGGCAAGGGAGCAGTACTTC.